This T cell receptor (beta chain) was sequenced during a study of blood T cell repertoires in COVID-19. Study-wide background: Collection of acute and convalescent COVID-19 samples took place in the United States, Italy and Spain. PBMCs, B-cell-depleted T cells, or T cells provided the cDNA or gDNA that made up the material.

In the authors' methods: Estimates of nucleated cell counts were drawn from the amplification of reference gene primers. The protocol was immunoSEQ multiplex PCR, while the TCRdb copy is restricted to in-frame clones and leaves out a portion. V and J calls and clone size are as listed in that table; D and trimming were resolved from the DNA. The table records roughly 140,000 clones, roughly 84% of them present only once. The sequence was collected from a human donor in a cohort sampled during active COVID-19. The sample was peripheral blood.

CDR3 bases: TGTGCAAGTCGCTTCGATGGACAGGGGGCATACGAGCAGTACTTC. This gives the protein CASRFDGQGAYEQYF. The genes are TRBV12-2 and TRBJ2-7; the D call of TRBD1 is as the table states it, not checked on the DNA. TRBV12-2 is a recognized pseudogene. The CDR3 is 15 amino acids.